The TCR beta chain described here comes from a study of OX40 agonist ivuxolimab in advanced cancers. Per germline, CDR1 SGHTA and CDR2 FQGTGA. The CDR3 covers 15 residues. Trimming removed 5 bases from V and 6 bases from J, with 20 bases in between. This clone has only one observation. Clones were read by immunoSEQ multiplex PCR, and TCRdb kept only the in-frame ones, dropping some. The repertoire holds under 90,000 clones, about 85% seen once, with 2% to 2.5% in the top ten. This chain uses TRBV7-3 with TRBJ2-7; D remains ambiguous. The receptor comes from an adult with an advanced solid tumor such as melanoma, head and neck, liver or kidney cancer. The sample here was CD4+ or CD8+ T cells sorted from blood, taken in a trial of the OX40 agonist ivuxolimab. The chain's CDR3 is CASSIGPGSASEQYF. CDR3 DNA: TGTGCCAGCAGCATCGGACCCGGCAGCGCTTCCGAGCAGTACTTC.